Shown below are 4 T cell receptor beta chains from a single sample sequenced in a study of cytomegalovirus exposure and HLA in healthy donors. Vbeta (60) and Jbeta (13) primers were used in the PCR. Using immunoSEQ multiplex PCR, the repertoire was profiled, and TCRdb retains in-frame clones only, with some absent. The sample yields 90,000 to 120,000 clones, roughly 72% seen once. The specimen sequenced was PBMCs. The receptor set was obtained from a man aged 30 to 45 in good health and CMV-seronegative.

This chain links TRBV6-1 with TRBJ2-7; D might be TRBD1 (6 bases). The CDR3 is made up of 15 amino acids. The germline V gene encodes CDR1 MNHNS and CDR2 SASEGT. Trimming shortened V by 2 bases and J by 1 base, and 12 bases separated the two germline ends. The DNA of the CDR3 is TGTGCCAGCAGTGAACAGGGGAGATTTTCCTACGAGCAGTACTTC. It encodes CASSEQGRFSYEQYF.

The rearrangement joins TRBV19 to TRBJ2-7; 10 bases fit TRBD2. The CDR3 length is 14 residues. Germline values: CDR1 LNHDA, CDR2 SQIVND (reference sequence). V dropped 6 bases and J dropped 2; count of bases not matched to a gene: 4. Here the CDR3 reads CASRSAGGPYEQYF. CDR3 sequence (DNA): TGTGCCAGTAGGTCAGCGGGAGGGCCCTACGAGCAGTACTTC.

The V gene is TRBV27, the J gene TRBJ2-1, with TRBD2 matching 9 bases. CDR3 length: 15 amino acids. J lost 4 bases, V lost 7 bases, and 8 bases had no gene match. Germline V gene lookup returns CDR1 MNHEY and CDR2 SMNVEV (reference sequence). CDR3 in amino acids: CASMPLAGSYNEQFF. CDR3 bases: TGTGCCAGCATGCCTCTAGCGGGGAGTTACAATGAGCAGTTCTTC.

This rearrangement joins TRBV10-2 to TRBJ1-3, with 8 positions matching TRBD1. The germline gives CDR1 WSHSY, CDR2 SAAADI. The V segment lost 7 bases and the J segment 3 bases; nucleotides outside the gene matches: 8. CDR3 size: 15 residues. The CDR3 DNA reads TGCGCCAGCATGACAGGGGAGCCCGGTGGAAACACCATATATTTT. This gives the protein CASMTGEPGGNTIYF.